This T cell receptor beta chain was retrieved from a study of OX40 agonist ivuxolimab in advanced cancers. General study findings and limits: Among the lowest peripheral clonal expansion occurred in 0.1-3.0 mg/kg partial responders. Relative to CD4+ cells, CD8+ T cells on average had more expanded clones. Normalized T-cell clonal expansion was also low in a subset of nonresponders.

V shed 3 bases and J shed 2 bases, with 13 bases lying between them. CDR1 MGHDK and CDR2 SYGVNS come from the germline V gene. This CDR3 has 15 amino acids. Sequenced by immunoSEQ multiplex PCR; TCRdb stores in-frame clones only, minus some. The sample contains 75,000 to 100,000 clones, 84% of which appear only once. As concerns this clone: Its antigen remains unidentified.

The study sampled blood at baseline, cycle 4 day 1, and cycle 7 day 1. Sequencing was performed on CD4+ or CD8+ T cells sorted from blood, taken in a trial of the OX40 agonist ivuxolimab. J is TRBJ1-1 and V is TRBV25-1; D is perhaps TRBD1 (5 bases). This TCR was sampled from an adult with an advanced solid tumor such as melanoma, head and neck, liver or kidney cancer. CDR3 DNA sequence: TGTGCCAGCAGTGATCTTTCGACAGCCAACACTGAAGCTTTCTTT. It encodes CASSDLSTANTEAFF.